This TCR beta chain was recovered during a study of molecular identifiers for immune sequencing clone quantification. Study-level findings and limits: Molecules of identical TCR sharing a barcode could underestimate highly expanded clone sizes.

Preparation of naive CD8 libraries involved roughly 18,000 to 1,100,000 sorted cells and 10%, 30% or 50% RNA. Naive CD8 T cells were FACS-sorted by CD8+CD4-CCR7+CD45RA+ markers. TCRdb reprocessed the PCR reads with MiXCR, giving one entry per CDR3 protein. There are nearly 650,000 distinct CDR3 sequences in the sample; about 25% occur only once, and about 0.84% lies in the top ten. As to this clonotype: The antigen is unknown. A read error is possible here, since a much larger clone lies one base away.

The TCR sequence derives from a human donor in good health. Some libraries in this study had Jurkat cell RNA spiked in. Sequenced: naive CD8+ T cells from blood, with Jurkat cell RNA spiked in. Subset specified: FACS-sorted CD8+CD4-CCR7+CD45RA+ naive T cells.

The CDR3 DNA sequence: TGTGCCAGCAGACCGCTGACACCCAGGAGACAAGAGACCCAGTACTTC. It specifies CASRPLTPRRQETQYF. The J gene is TRBJ2-5, the V gene TRBV27; D unresolved. V lost 6 bases to trimming and J lost 2 bases, with 19 bases between them. CDR3 length equals 16 residues. Germline V gives CDR1 MNHEY, CDR2 SMNVEV (reference sequence).